The 5 T cell receptor beta chains presented below share a single source sample, sequenced in a study of regulatory T cells in long-lasting Graves disease. Libraries of TCR beta came from iRepertoire HTBI primers plus Arm-PCR of CDR3 regions. In TCRdb, the multiplex PCR reads were re-called with MiXCR into one record per CDR3 protein. The sample holds about 620,000 distinct CDR3 sequences, about 15% seen once. Time point denoted: newly diagnosed GD, antithyroid drugs for less than 3 months. The TCR library used RNA extracted from PBMCs. This sample was shared with a second study, whose subject was T cells in Graves' hyperthyroidism and ophthalmopathy.

The sample in question was peripheral blood mononuclear cells (PBMCs), obtained at new diagnosis, from a patient treated with antithyroid drugs. All receptors come from a woman in her 30s with Graves disease.

This clonotype has ten or more counts. The chain joins TRBV28 to TRBJ2-2; maybe TRBD1 (7 bases). The CDR3 has 13 residues. Trimming cost V 10 bases and J 6 bases, with 15 bases left between them. Germline V CDR1 and CDR2: MDHEN, SYDVKM. The CDR3 reads CATGTQGAGELFF. CDR3 DNA sequence: TGTGCCACCGGGACTCAGGGGGCCGGGGAGCTGTTTTTT. Full variable domain (missing parts from reference TRBV28 and TRBJ2-2): DVKVTQSSRYLVKRTGEKVFLECVQDMDHENMFWYRQDPGLGLRLIYFSYDVKMKEKGDIPEGYSVSREKKERFSLILESASTNQTSMYLCATGTQGAGELFFGEGSRLTVL.

CDR3 in amino acids: CASSLRTGPRPPQHF. CDR3 DNA: TGTGCCAGCAGTCTAAGAACCGGGCCCCGGCCGCCCCAGCATTTT. The chain has TRBV12-3 or TRBV12-4 and TRBJ1-5; D call uncertain. The CDR3 totals 15 residues. Trimming removed 5 bases from V and 9 bases from J, with 20 bases in between.

This clonotype has at least ten counts. V and J are TRBV6-1 and TRBJ1-4, with a possible D match to TRBD1 (5 bases). The CDR3 totals 15 residues. V lost 4 bases, J lost 6 bases, and 15 bases lay in between. From germline, CDR1 is MNHNS and CDR2 SASEGT. The CDR3: CASSGGTGVYEKLFF. The CDR3 nucleotides read TGTGCCAGCAGTGGTGGGACCGGCGTGTATGAAAAACTGTTTTTT.

This clonotype occurred a few times. This rearrangement joins TRBV5-1 to TRBJ2-3; D is possibly TRBD2 (6 bases). The germline gives CDR1 SGHRS, CDR2 YFSETQ. CDR3 size: 15 residues. V lost 5 bases to trimming and J lost 3 bases, with 16 bases between them. This CDR3 is CASRVVGGGTDTQYF. CDR3 DNA: TGCGCCAGCAGAGTGGTGGGAGGCGGAACAGATACGCAGTATTTT.

A few counts support this clonotype. Possible read error: a much larger clone is one base away. The chain employs TRBV3-1 and TRBJ2-7; D remains unclear. Germline-derived CDR1 and CDR2 are LGHDT and YNNKEL (reference sequence). The V end lost 2 bases, the J end lost 3 bases, and 5 bases lay between the germline ends. This CDR3 is 12 amino acids long. CDR3 DNA sequence: TGTGCCAGCAGCCAACCGGGCTACGAGCAGTACTTC. It codes for CASSQPGYEQYF.